These T cell receptor beta chains were read from a single sample in a study of blood T cell repertoires in COVID-19. Sequencing used immunoSEQ multiplex PCR; TCRdb keeps in-frame clones, though not all of them. Here the sample spans about 150,000 clones, roughly four fifths being singletons. Sequenced: peripheral blood. These receptors were collected from an older man with acute or convalescent COVID-19. Both conserved end residues are part of each CDR3. A D gene is named only where the DNA matches it firmly. Expanded clones get a size class; other rows say once, few or many, or leave the size out.

>16|TRBD1|TRBJ1-2|TRBV11-2|once
TGTGCCAGCAGCCCGAGACAGGGGGTAGGTCTCGGTGGCTACACCTTC
CASSPRQGVGLGGYTF
>12|TRBD1|TRBJ2-1|TRBV27|.
TGTGCCAGCAGTTTAGACAGGGGGCTTCAGTTCTTC
CASSLDRGLQFF
>15|.|TRBJ2-4|TRBV5-1|.
TGCGCCAGCAGCAACCGGACAGTAGCCAAAAACATTCAGTACTTC
CASSNRTVAKNIQYF
>14|TRBD2|TRBJ2-7|TRBV10-2|.
TGCGCCAGCAGTGGGACTAGCGGGGCTTACGAGCAGTACTTC
CASSGTSGAYEQYF
>14|TRBD2|TRBJ2-1|TRBV5-1|.
TGCGCCAGCAGCGGAAATCTAGCGGGCAATGAGCAGTTCTTC
CASSGNLAGNEQFF
>14|.|TRBJ1-4|TRBV28|.
TGTGCCAGTAGTTTACCCCAGGGTGGTGAAAAACTGTTTTTT
CASSLPQGGEKLFF
>15|.|TRBJ2-2|TRBV5-4|.
TGTGCCAGCAGCCTAAGGACACCCAGCACCGGGGAGCTGTTTTTT
CASSLRTPSTGELFF
>15|TRBD1|TRBJ2-7|TRBV11-2|many
TGTGCCAGCAGTTCGAACAGGGGAGTATCCTACGAGCAGTACTTC
CASSSNRGVSYEQYF
>15|.|TRBJ2-3|TRBV27|.
TGTGCCAGCAGTTTCTATACAGGACGGACAGATACGCAGTATTTT
CASSFYTGRTDTQYF
>16|TRBD1|TRBJ2-1|TRBV4-3|.
TGCGCCAGCAGCCAAGGGACCGGGACAGGGATCAATGAGCAGTTCTTC
CASSQGTGTGINEQFF
>15|TRBD2|TRBJ2-3|TRBV30|.
TGTGCCTCCCGGACTAGCGGGGGGGCGGGGGATACGCAGTATTTT
CASRTSGGAGDTQYF
>16|TRBD2|TRBJ2-3|TRBV6-5|once
TGTGCCAGCAGTTACTCGGTTAGCGGGGGGGCCAACACGCAGTATTTT
CASSYSVSGGANTQYF
>14|.|TRBJ2-3|TRBV19|once
TGTGCCAGTAGTATAACGGGGTTGACAGATACGCAGTATTTT
CASSITGLTDTQYF
>15|.|TRBJ2-2|TRBV5-1|few
TGCGCCAGCAGCTCTACGCTTGGGCTGACCGGGGAGCTGTTTTTT
CASSSTLGLTGELFF
>16|.|TRBJ1-1|TRBV2|.
TGTGCCAGCAGTGAAGATCGAGGGGGATTGAACACTGAAGCTTTCTTT
CASSEDRGGLNTEAFF
>15|TRBD1|TRBJ1-1|TRBV6-1|.
TGTGCCAGCAGTTCCATACAGGGGGGGAACACTGAAGCTTTCTTT
CASSSIQGGNTEAFF
>16|TRBD2|TRBJ2-1|TRBV6-2/TRBV6-3|.
TGTGCCAGCAGTTACCCTACGGGGGGGCGGTACAATGAGCAGTTCTTC
CASSYPTGGRYNEQFF
>10|.|TRBJ1-3|TRBV6-5|.
TGTGCCAGCCAAAGAAACACCATATATTTT
CASQRNTIYF
>18|.|TRBJ2-1|TRBV10-3|.
TGTGCCATCAGTGAGTCCCCCGCAGGGGCTTCTTCCTACAATGAGCAGTTCTTC
CAISESPAGASSYNEQFF
>14|.|TRBJ1-4|TRBV5-1|.
TGCGCCAGCAGCTTGGACGGGAGGGGAGAAAAACTGTTTTTT
CASSLDGRGEKLFF
>15|.|TRBJ1-1|TRBV30|.
TGTGCCTGGAGTGCCCTTTTAGGGGGAGACACTGAAGCTTTCTTT
CAWSALLGGDTEAFF